This T cell receptor (beta chain) was sequenced during a study of PD-L1 blockade in urothelial cancer. With V trimmed by 4 bases and J by 4 bases, 6 bases remained unmatched. CDR1 is SGHTS and CDR2 is YDEGEE in the germline V gene. The CDR3 sequence is 14 residues long. Some clones are missing from TCRdb's copy, which holds only in-frame ones; the method was immunoSEQ multiplex PCR. The table lists fewer than 65,000 clones, 80% to 90% of them singletons, with 1.6% in the top ten. As to time point: pretreatment peripheral blood. Patient disease was locally advanced or metastatic urothelial carcinoma. The chain uses TRBV5-8 and TRBJ2-5; 8 bases line up with TRBD1. This sample comprised PBMCs, obtained around atezolizumab (anti-PD-L1) treatment. The sequence was collected from a man in his 70s with urothelial cancer. For the CDR3, the DNA is TGTGCCAGCAGCCGCAGACAGGGGTCAGAGACCCAGTACTTC. This codes for CASSRRQGSETQYF.